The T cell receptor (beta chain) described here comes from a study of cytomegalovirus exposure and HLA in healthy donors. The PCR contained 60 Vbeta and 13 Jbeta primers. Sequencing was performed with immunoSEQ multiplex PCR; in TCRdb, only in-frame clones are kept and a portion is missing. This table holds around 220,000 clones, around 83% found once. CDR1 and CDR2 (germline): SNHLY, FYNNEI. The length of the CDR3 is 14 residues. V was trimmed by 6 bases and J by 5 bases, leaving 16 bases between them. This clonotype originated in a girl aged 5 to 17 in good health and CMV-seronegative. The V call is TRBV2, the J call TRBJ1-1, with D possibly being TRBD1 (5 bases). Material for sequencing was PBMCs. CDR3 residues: CASRTQGAGTEAFF. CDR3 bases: TGTGCCAGCAGGACCCAGGGAGCGGGGACTGAAGCTTTCTTT.